This TCR beta chain was identified during a study of blood T cell repertoires in COVID-19. Study summary: Whether acute or convalescent, the COVID-19 samples came from the United States, Italy and Spain. Sources were T cells, B-cell-depleted T cells, or PBMCs; the material itself was cDNA or gDNA.

Per the authors' pipeline: Amplification of reference gene primers provided the estimated nucleated cell counts. Repertoires were generated with immunoSEQ multiplex PCR, while TCRdb's copy carries only in-frame clones and drops some. V and J calls and clone size are as listed in that table; D and trimming were resolved from the DNA. The table records approximately 90,000 clones, roughly four fifths of them present only once. The CDR3 runs to 13 residues. Deletions cut 7 bases from V and 2 bases from J, with 9 bases between. The germline V gene encodes CDR1 MDHEN and CDR2 SYDVKM. This clone was seen a few times.

This chain uses TRBV28 with TRBJ1-5; possibly TRBD1 for D (6 bases). The receptor was isolated from a woman aged 80 or over with acute or convalescent COVID-19. The material sequenced was peripheral blood. CDR3 coding DNA: TGTGCCAGCAACAGGGATGGCAATCAGCCCCAGCATTTT. It yields the protein CASNRDGNQPQHF.